This paragraph covers one T cell receptor beta chain sequence. Its antigen is currently not known. No quality values exist for individual bases; no much larger clone is one base distant. This record comes from a study of radiation and T cells in renal cell carcinoma (dated by TCRdb to the early 2020s). About the study as a whole: Samples were obtained from a clinical trial, in which 15 Gy stereotactic body radiation therapy was delivered to primary renal cell carcinomas and nephrectomy was performed 4 weeks later. A total of around 50 samples underwent TCR beta sequencing, made up of approximately 26 tumors and some 27 peripheral blood samples. A total of approximately 4 million unique CDR3 nucleotide sequences, encoding around 2.7 million unique CDR3 amino acid sequences, were found across all 50 or so samples. Study-level results and caveats: Dynamics of the blood repertoire were not tracked past 4 weeks after treatment. In blood, the top tumor clonotypes increased between baseline and 2 weeks post-radiation and then shrank by 4 weeks, which suggests that tumor-resident clones expanded only transiently. Effects of radiation dose or scheduling on the TCR repertoire could not be addressed with the single-armed trial design. Because no pretreatment tumor biopsies were available, whether clonotypes were present in the tumor at baseline could not be determined.

In light of the paper, this sample's time point label describes: baseline pretreatment blood. Read against the paper, the sample's treatment or condition label means: 15 Gy SBRT to primary tumor, nephrectomy 4 weeks later. To follow tumor-enriched clonotypes, serial peripheral blood was collected from radiation-treated patients at baseline and at 2 weeks and 4 weeks after SBRT. Every patient had renal cell carcinoma of clear cell pathology. Genomic DNA for TCR sequencing was prepared using the QIAamp DNA Blood Mini Kit (Qiagen). Samples were included in the analyses only if all quality control checks were passed. TCR beta libraries were generated from genomic DNA with the immunoSEQ kit, following the manufacturer's recommendations. To prepare libraries, a first multiplex PCR with proprietary primers was run, followed by a second PCR that added unique barcodes, and a bead cleanup was done after each round. A kit-provided positive control reaction and a negative control reaction were included in every sample batch. The final libraries were assessed on an Agilent 4200 TapeStation D1000 ScreenTape, pooled by volume, and quantified by qPCR. Sequencing was performed on an Illumina NextSeq500 using a MidOutput 150-cycle cartridge, with 156 Read1 cycles, 15 Index1 cycles, and the kit custom primers. The pooled library was loaded at 1.0 pM with about 21% PhiX control spiked in. The authors' analysis ran thus. Vendor-processed data were analyzed in R, with a clonotype defined as all T cells sharing the same CDR3 nucleotide sequence. For clone abundance analyses, frequencies were normalized to the 10,000 most abundant clones in each sample. Public T cell clones, averaging fewer than five per sample, were removed before analysis. A difference in abundance of at least 32-fold between compartments was used to define tumor-enriched and baseline blood-enriched clonotypes. A beta-binomial differential abundance model was used to identify clonotypes that were expanded or contracted between blood time points. Tumor-blood repertoire similarity was measured with the Baroni-Urbani and Buser coefficient, and groups were compared using two-tailed Wilcoxon tests in R. TCRdb retrieved this table from immuneACCESS and kept in-frame rearrangements only. Not all clones are present; in checked studies, unresolved V genes account for under half, and no reason is known for the remainder. V and J calls plus clone size are reproduced from that table; the DNA served to infer D and trimming. The sample table shows about 140,000 clones, and 70% to 90% are seen once. Approximately 24% of the sample goes to the ten largest clones.

Relative to germline, V is 3 bases shorter and J is 0 bases shorter, with 11 bases between their ends. CDR1 and CDR2, per the germline V gene (reference sequence), are GTSNPN and SVGIG. The CDR3 numbers 15 residues from cysteine through phenylalanine. CDR3 DNA is the only sequence kept; it has 45 bases, read in frame from the first base. The sequence is built from TRBV30 and TRBJ1-4, with no confidently assigned D gene. The material was blood, obtained from a patient whose treatment included radiotherapy and nephrectomy. This receptor was obtained from a woman aged 45-65 years with renal cell carcinoma. The CDR3 loop reads CAWSAIGATNEKLFF. The sequence in DNA is TGTGCCTGGAGCGCCATCGGGGCAACTAATGAAAAACTGTTTTTT.